A single sample is the source of the 21 T cell receptor beta chains below, sequenced in a study of CD8+ T cells in alopecia areata. The sequencing template was cDNA reverse transcribed from extracted RNA. TCRdb's table, derived via immunoSEQ multiplex PCR, lists solely in-frame clones and lacks some. The table shows 150,000 or so clones, with 50% to 65% occurring only once. Treatment meaning: oral pan-JAK inhibitor, 5-10 mg twice daily. The sample here was CD8+ T cells sorted from blood, taken at week 4, from a patient treated with tofacitinib. These receptors were obtained from a human donor with alopecia areata.

This chain uses TRBV30 with TRBJ2-5; D gene uncertain. The J call may be in error: the DNA end matches TRBJ2-7 better. CDR1 and CDR2 (germline): GTSNPN, SVGIG (reference sequence). The CDR3 loop spans 11 amino acids. CDR3 DNA: TGTGCCTGGACCGTGGGCTACGAGCAGTACTTC. Protein sequence: CAWTVGYEQYF.

The chain combines TRBV4-2 with TRBJ1-1; D is unclear. Germline V gene data show CDR1 as LGHNA and CDR2 as YNFKEQ. This CDR3 region has 15 residues. Between the trimmed V and J ends, which lost 0 bases and 6 bases, there was a span of 14 bases. The CDR3 loop is CASSQDPTVVSEAFF. CDR3 in DNA: TGTGCCAGCAGCCAAGACCCCACGGTGGTTTCTGAAGCTTTCTTT.

This clone has more than one count but fewer than ten. CDR3 protein: CASSYSPGRNTEAFF. The DNA of the CDR3 is TGTGCCAGCAGTTACTCTCCGGGACGGAACACTGAAGCTTTCTTT. The chain carries TRBV6-5 and TRBJ1-1; weak D call: TRBD1 (5 bases). CDR1 and CDR2 from the germline V gene are MNHEY and SVGAGI. V was trimmed by 0 bases and J by 1 base, leaving 9 bases between them. This CDR3 is built from 15 residues.

The CDR3 is CSVDPKRDIGSYNEQFF. The DNA of the CDR3 is TGCAGCGTTGACCCCAAAAGGGACATAGGTTCCTACAATGAGCAGTTCTTC. The rearrangement joins TRBV29-1 to TRBJ2-1; tentatively, D is TRBD1 (6 bases). V dropped 3 bases and J dropped 1 base, with 19 bases sitting between them. Germline CDR1 is SQVTM and CDR2 is ANQGSEA. The length of the CDR3 is 17 residues.

The DNA for the CDR3 is TGCAGCGTTGAAGTAGGGGAGGGCTATGGCTACACCTTC. Translating gives CSVEVGEGYGYTF. The J gene is TRBJ1-2, the V gene TRBV29-1; TRBD1 might be the D (5 bases). CDR3 length equals 13 residues. Trimming removed 1 base from V and 4 bases from J, with 10 bases in between. Germline V gene sequence: CDR1 SQVTM, CDR2 ANQGSEA.

V usage is TRBV9 and J usage is TRBJ2-1; the D is unclear. Between the trimmed V and J ends, which lost 4 bases and 10 bases, there was a span of 9 bases. Per the germline V gene, CDR1 is SGDLS and CDR2 is YYNGEE. This CDR3 contains 11 residues. This CDR3 is CASSTPREQFF. DNA for the CDR3: TGTGCCAGCAGCACTCCTAGGGAGCAGTTCTTC.

The CDR3: CASSLGGVSNQPQHF. Written as DNA, the CDR3 is TGTGCCAGCAGCTTAGGGGGAGTTAGCAATCAGCCCCAGCATTTT. V is TRBV7-2 and J is TRBJ1-5; D remains unclear. Germline V CDR1 and CDR2: SGHTA, FQGNSA. The CDR3 is made up of 15 amino acids. V was trimmed by 1 base and J by 0 bases, leaving 7 bases between them.

This clone appeared a few times. V gene TRBV7-9 combines with J gene TRBJ1-1; possible D gene TRBD1, 5 bases. Germline V CDR1 and CDR2: SEHNR, FQNEAQ (reference sequence). The CDR3 extends over 12 amino acids. Trimming removed 10 bases at V and 5 bases at J, with 14 bases between. The CDR3 region has the DNA TGTGCCATCCTAATGGGGGTTACTGAAGCTTTCTTT. This gives the protein CAILMGVTEAFF.

The chain carries TRBV11-2 and TRBJ2-5; D not certain. V was shortened by 4 bases and J by 0 bases, with 12 bases between the two germline ends. Germline CDR1 and CDR2: SGHAT and FQNNGV. This CDR3 comprises 15 residues. The CDR3 spells CASSSWENNQETQYF. The CDR3 DNA sequence: TGTGCCAGCAGCTCGTGGGAAAATAACCAAGAGACCCAGTACTTC.

This clone has more than one count but fewer than ten. The J gene is TRBJ2-2, the V gene TRBV6-6; tentatively, D is TRBD2 (5 bases). Per the germline V gene, CDR1 is MNHNY and CDR2 is SVGAGI (reference sequence). Trimming took 6 bases from V and 3 from J, leaving 17 bases between them. CDR3 length equals 16 residues. The DNA of the CDR3 is TGTGCCAGCAGCCGAACTAGGAACGCAGACACCGGGGAGCTGTTTTTT. Translated, it gives CASSRTRNADTGELFF.

This clone was recorded a few times. This chain uses TRBV30 with TRBJ2-1; possible D gene TRBD2, 6 bases. V lost 1 base and J lost 7, with 8 bases in between. The germline gives CDR1 GTSNPN, CDR2 SVGIG (reference sequence). CDR3 size: 12 residues. The CDR3 DNA follows: TGTGCCTGGAGTGGGGGGGAAAATGAGCAGTTCTTC. It encodes CAWSGGENEQFF.

This clone has more than one count but fewer than ten. The CDR3 nucleotides are TGTGCCATCACCTCCGGGGGTCCCAGCTCTGGGGCCAACGTCCTGACTTTC. Translating it yields CAITSGGPSSGANVLTF. The chain recombines TRBV10-3 with TRBJ2-6; a weak D match, TRBD2 (6 bases). Germline V gives CDR1 ENHRY, CDR2 SYGVKD. The CDR3 is 17 residues long. V lost 7 bases and J 0 bases, leaving 16 bases between the germline ends.

V gene TRBV5-6 combines with J gene TRBJ1-1; the match to TRBD1 covers 7 bases. J was trimmed by 3 bases and V by 0 bases; bases with no gene match: 8. CDR1 SGHDT and CDR2 YYEEEE come from the germline V gene. This CDR3 region has 16 residues. CDR3 region: CASSLAEQGIDTEAFF. The DNA of the CDR3 is TGTGCCAGCAGCTTGGCCGAACAGGGGATCGACACTGAAGCTTTCTTT.

The V gene is TRBV6-5, the J gene TRBJ1-5, with a weak D call TRBD1 (6 bases). The CDR3 contains 15 residues. Germline loops: CDR1 MNHEY, CDR2 SVGAGI. The V and J ends lost 5 bases and 4 bases respectively, with 15 bases between them. The CDR3 bases are TGTGCCAGCAGTCCGGGACACTGGAAAAATCAGCCCCAGCATTTT. This translates into CASSPGHWKNQPQHF.

The chain combines TRBV5-6 with TRBJ1-4; D remains ambiguous. Trimming pared 0 bases from V and 7 bases from J, leaving 7 bases between. CDR3 size: 13 residues. The germline V gene encodes CDR1 SGHDT and CDR2 YYEEEE. The CDR3 reads CASSLGAGEKLFF. The CDR3 coding sequence is TGTGCCAGCAGCTTGGGGGCCGGTGAAAAACTGTTTTTT.

On this clone: Additional DNA sequences in this sample encode the identical CDR3. The V call is TRBV27, the J call TRBJ1-5; possibly TRBD1 for D (6 bases). Per the germline V gene, CDR1 is MNHEY and CDR2 is SMNVEV (reference sequence). V was clipped by 6 bases and J by 0 bases, with 9 bases between them. CDR3 length: 14 amino acids. DNA for the CDR3: TGTGCCAGCAGCTCGACAGGTAGCAATCAGCCCCAGCATTTT. Protein product: CASSSTGSNQPQHF.

This clone was found a few times. The rearrangement uses TRBV2 and TRBJ2-7; TRBD2 agrees at 9 bases. V shed 2 bases and J 3 bases; nucleotides not matched to a gene: 5. This CDR3 is 15 amino acids long. Germline-derived CDR1 and CDR2 are SNHLY and FYNNEI. The CDR3 region has the DNA TGTGCCAGCAGTGAAAGACTAGCGGAAATCTACGAGCAGTACTTC. Its translation: CASSERLAEIYEQYF.

The chain employs TRBV18 and TRBJ2-5; D unresolved. The germline V gene encodes CDR1 KGHSH and CDR2 LQKENI. Trimming removed 4 bases from V and 4 bases from J, with 4 bases in between. The CDR3 has 11 residues. The DNA of the CDR3 is TGTGCCAGCTCACGACGAGAGACCCAGTACTTC. Residues: CASSRRETQYF. Filled out from reference TRBV18 and TRBJ2-5, the complete variable domain reads NAGVMQNPRHLVRRRGQEARLRCSPMKGHSHVYWYRQLPEEGLKFMVYLQKENIIDESGMPKERFSAEFPKEGPSILRIQQVVRGDSAAYFCASSRRETQYFGPGTRLLVL.

The chain links TRBV2 to TRBJ1-2; D is unclear. V lost 2 bases and J lost 3, with 7 bases in between. Germline assignment: CDR1 SNHLY and CDR2 FYNNEI. CDR3 size: 13 residues. The CDR3 DNA reads as TGTGCCAGCAGTGAAATACATTACTATGGCTACACCTTC. Translated: CASSEIHYYGYTF. The entire variable domain, with the rest obtained from reference TRBV2 and TRBJ1-2, is as follows: EPEVTQTPSHQVTQMGQEVILRCVPISNHLYFYWYRQILGQKVEFLVSFYNNEISEKSEIFDDQFSVERPDGSNFTLKIRSTKLEDSAMYFCASSEIHYYGYTFGSGTRLTVV.

The CDR3 sequence: CAISDPGPAVHEQYF. As DNA, the CDR3 is TGTGCCATCAGTGACCCGGGTCCCGCCGTTCACGAGCAGTACTTC. V usage is TRBV10-3 and J usage is TRBJ2-7; D gene ambiguous. The CDR3 loop spans 15 amino acids. Germline values: CDR1 ENHRY, CDR2 SYGVKD. Trimming removed 3 bases from V and 5 bases from J, with 17 bases in between.

The genes are TRBV13 and TRBJ2-1, with TRBD2 matching over 12 bases. Germline values: CDR1 PRHDT, CDR2 FYEKMQ (reference sequence). CDR3 length equals 20 residues. V gave up 5 bases and J gave up 0 bases; unmatched junction bases: 14. The CDR3 sequence: CASSPKLTSGGRSSYNEQFF. The CDR3 DNA reads TGTGCCAGCAGCCCGAAACTGACTAGCGGGGGCCGGAGCTCCTACAATGAGCAGTTCTTC.